The 18 T cell receptor beta chains in this list originate from one sample, sequenced in a study of T cell responses to AZD1222 COVID-19 vaccine. Repertoires were generated with immunoSEQ multiplex PCR, while TCRdb's copy carries only in-frame clones and drops some. Among approximately 110,000 clones listed, around 87% were seen once. This specimen was peripheral blood, taken on day 0 of AZD1222 vaccination. These receptors all stem from an adult in good health.

This chain uses TRBV10-3 with TRBJ1-1; TRBD1 agrees at 7 bases. V lost 5 bases to trimming and J lost 5 bases; unmatched junction nucleotides: 8. CDR1 ENHRY and CDR2 SYGVKD come from the germline V gene. The CDR3 is made up of 14 amino acids. Here the CDR3 reads CAISNDRVGTEAFF. Here the CDR3 DNA reads TGTGCCATCAGTAACGACAGGGTGGGGACTGAAGCTTTCTTT.

This sequence joins TRBV5-4 and TRBJ1-1; D is ambiguous. The germline gives CDR1 SGHNT, CDR2 YYREEE (reference sequence). Trimming stripped 7 bases from V and 4 bases from J, with 14 bases between. This CDR3 comprises 13 residues. CDR3 bases: TGTGCCAGCCTAGACGGAAGGGCCACTGAAGCTTTCTTT. This translates into CASLDGRATEAFF.

The gene calls are TRBV3-1 (or the pseudogene TRBV3-2) and TRBJ2-7; D call uncertain. V shed 1 base and J shed 0 bases, with 7 bases lying between them. The CDR3 loop spans 14 amino acids. Germline CDR1 and CDR2: LGHDT and YNNKEL (reference sequence). Here the CDR3 DNA reads TGTGCCAGCAGCCAAGTGTCTAGCTCCTACGAGCAGTACTTC. This translates into CASSQVSSSYEQYF.

The chain joins TRBV28 to TRBJ1-4; 7 bases line up with TRBD1. Unmatched junction bases numbered 5, after V lost 4 bases and J lost 0 bases. Looked up from germline, CDR1 is MDHEN and CDR2 is SYDVKM. The CDR3 sequence is 16 residues long. CDR3 DNA sequence: TGTGCCAGCAGTTCGCGGACAGGAACAACTAATGAAAAACTGTTTTTT. Amino acids: CASSSRTGTTNEKLFF.

The CDR3, as DNA: TGTGCCAGCAGCCCCAGTCTGGATACTGGAAACACCATATATTTT. Protein sequence: CASSPSLDTGNTIYF. The chain is built from TRBV7-2 and TRBJ1-3; D ambiguous. The germline V gene has CDR1 SGHTA and CDR2 FQGNSA. The CDR3 covers 15 residues. V lost 5 bases and J 2 bases, leaving 13 bases between the germline ends. Looking up the rest from reference TRBV7-2 and TRBJ1-3 gives the full variable domain: GAGVSQSPSNKVTEKGKDVELRCDPISGHTALYWYRQSLGQGLEFLIYFQGNSAPDKSGLPSDRFSAERTGGSVSTLTIQRTQQEDSAVYLCASSPSLDTGNTIYFGEGSWLTVV.

The chain employs TRBV6-5 and TRBJ2-7, with D possibly matching TRBD1 (6 bases). Germline CDR1 is MNHEY and CDR2 is SVGAGI. This CDR3 has 15 amino acids. The V and J ends lost 2 bases and 9 bases respectively, with 20 bases between them. The CDR3 nucleotides read TGTGCCAGCAGTTACCGGCACGGGACAATCCTAGGGCAGTACTTC. It is translated as CASSYRHGTILGQYF.

The chain joins TRBV5-6 to TRBJ1-1, with D perhaps matching TRBD1 (5 bases). The CDR3 runs to 16 residues. With 2 bases removed from V and 2 bases from J, the gap between germline ends came to 16 bases. The V gene's germline CDR1 is SGHDT and CDR2 YYEEEE. CDR3 sequence reads: CASSFRAGFINTEAFF. CDR3 nucleotides: TGTGCCAGCAGCTTTAGGGCAGGGTTTATCAACACTGAAGCTTTCTTT.

The CDR3 DNA reads as TGTGCCAGCAGTTACGGCGACGGGACAAAGTATCCCTACGAGCAGTACTTC. Translated, it gives CASSYGDGTKYPYEQYF. V gene TRBV6-2 or TRBV6-3 combines with J gene TRBJ2-7, with D possibly TRBD1 on 6 matching bases. CDR1 is MNHEY and CDR2 is SVGEGT in the germline V gene. The CDR3 covers 17 residues. V dropped 2 bases and J dropped 2 bases, with 19 bases sitting between them.

V usage is TRBV2 and J usage is TRBJ2-1; maybe TRBD2 (7 bases). The germline V gene encodes CDR1 SNHLY and CDR2 FYNNEI. The CDR3 spans 14 residues. V dropped 3 bases and J dropped 5 bases, with 11 bases sitting between them. The CDR3 loop reads CASSDPGGHNEQFF. In DNA form, the CDR3 reads TGTGCCAGCAGTGACCCCGGGGGGCACAATGAGCAGTTCTTC.

The rearrangement uses TRBV6-5 and TRBJ1-6; TRBD1 might be the D (5 bases). The CDR3 contains 16 residues. Germline CDR1 is MNHEY and CDR2 is SVGAGI. V was cut by 2 bases and J by 7 bases, with 15 bases left in between. For the CDR3, the DNA is TGTGCCAGCAGTTACAATGGGGCTAACCCCAATTCACCCCTCCACTTT. Its protein product is CASSYNGANPNSPLHF.

The chain has TRBV10-3 and TRBJ1-5, with TRBD1 as a possible D gene (6 bases). The CDR3 is 14 amino acids. The V gene's germline CDR1 is ENHRY and CDR2 SYGVKD. Between the trimmed V and J ends, which lost 0 bases and 7 bases, there was a span of 10 bases. The CDR3 DNA is TGTGCCATCAGTGAGTCGGGAGGGGGGCAGCCCCAGCATTTT. Residues: CAISESGGGQPQHF.

The J gene is TRBJ2-7, the V gene TRBV5-1; D is undetermined. Deletions cut 2 bases from V and 3 bases from J, with 12 bases between. From germline, CDR1 is SGHRS and CDR2 YFSETQ. The CDR3 is 14 amino acids. The CDR3 region is CASSLPQGNYEQYF. The CDR3 DNA follows: TGCGCCAGCAGCTTACCACAAGGGAACTACGAGCAGTACTTC.

The V gene is TRBV2, the J gene TRBJ2-7; the D gene is possibly TRBD1 (7 bases). This CDR3 has 14 residues. V lost 8 bases and J 0 bases, leaving 14 bases between the germline ends. CDR1 is SNHLY and CDR2 is FYNNEI in the germline V gene. The DNA for the CDR3 is TGTGCCAGCTGGGGGGACAGCGGCTCCTACGAGCAGTACTTC. It specifies CASWGDSGSYEQYF. Together with reference TRBV2 and TRBJ2-7, the CDR3 gives the full variable domain: EPEVTQTPSHQVTQMGQEVILRCVPISNHLYFYWYRQILGQKVEFLVSFYNNEISEKSEIFDDQFSVERPDGSNFTLKIRSTKLEDSAMYFCASWGDSGSYEQYFGPGTRLTVT.

J is TRBJ1-2 and V is TRBV3-1 (or the pseudogene TRBV3-2), with 8 bases aligning to TRBD1. The ends lost 3 bases at V and 1 base at J; junction bases unmatched: 4. Germline values: CDR1 LGHDT, CDR2 YNNKEL (reference sequence). CDR3 length equals 15 residues. The CDR3 coding sequence is TGTGCCAGCAGCCAGCCCGGGACAGGTAACTATGGCTACACCTTC. Translation gives CASSQPGTGNYGYTF.

The chain links TRBV6-1 to TRBJ2-7; TRBD2 aligns across 9 bases. The CDR3 extends over 15 amino acids. The trim removed 2 bases at V and 2 bases at J, leaving 4 bases unmatched. Germline V CDR1 and CDR2: MNHNS, SASEGT. CDR3 in DNA: TGTGCCAGCAGTGAACAAAGCGGGGGGCCCTACGAGCAGTACTTC. Protein sequence: CASSEQSGGPYEQYF.

CDR3 residues: CASSQDLLFGGARNTEAFF. CDR3 sequence (DNA): TGTGCCAGCAGCCAAGATTTGCTATTCGGGGGGGCGCGGAACACTGAAGCTTTCTTT. The rearrangement uses TRBV14 and TRBJ1-1, with D tentatively TRBD1 (6 bases). Between the trimmed V and J ends, which lost 0 bases and 1 base, there was a span of 21 bases. CDR3 length: 19 amino acids. Germline V gene sequence: CDR1 SGHDN, CDR2 FVKESK. Together with reference TRBV14 and TRBJ1-1, the CDR3 gives the full variable domain: EAGVTQFPSHSVIEKGQTVTLRCDPISGHDNLYWYRRVMGKEIKFLLHFVKESKQDESGMPNNRFLAERTGGTYSTLKVQPAELEDSGVYFCASSQDLLFGGARNTEAFFGQGTRLTVV.

This chain uses TRBV21-1 with TRBJ1-6. TRBV21-1 is termed a pseudogene. This CDR3 is 16 amino acids long. Written as DNA, the CDR3 is TGTGCCAGCAGCAAAGCGCACAGGGAGGGGAATTCACCCCTCCACTTT. Protein product: CASSKAHREGNSPLHF.

The chain carries TRBV7-8 and TRBJ2-2; no definite D call. The ends were cut back, 0 bases at V and 1 base at J, with 3 bases in the middle. Germline assignment: CDR1 SGHVS and CDR2 FQNEAQ. The CDR3 is 14 residues long. CDR3 in amino acids: CASSLAGNTGELFF. CDR3 DNA sequence: TGTGCCAGCAGCTTAGCGGGGAACACCGGGGAGCTGTTTTTT.